The clone carrying this T cell receptor (beta chain) was counted between two and nine times. This entry belongs to a study of T-cell memory formation after mild COVID-19. The germline CDR1 and CDR2 sequences are SGHAT and FQNNGV. CDR3 length: 14 residues. V gave up 1 base and J gave up 7 bases; unmatched junction bases: 3. A single record per CDR3 protein comes from TCRdb applying MiXCR to the 5' RACE reads. The sample has 90,000 to 120,000 distinct CDR3 sequences; around 14% are singletons. The specimen was PBMCs or a T cell subset sorted from them (not recorded which). The TCR comes from a man aged 18 to 35 who had mild COVID-19 (a few samples of this study predate the infection). Cell type and time point are not known. This chain uses TRBV11-2 with TRBJ2-1; 8 bases match TRBD2. This CDR3 reads CASSLVAGWNEQFF. CDR3 in DNA: TGTGCCAGCAGCTTAGTAGCGGGGTGGAATGAGCAGTTCTTC.